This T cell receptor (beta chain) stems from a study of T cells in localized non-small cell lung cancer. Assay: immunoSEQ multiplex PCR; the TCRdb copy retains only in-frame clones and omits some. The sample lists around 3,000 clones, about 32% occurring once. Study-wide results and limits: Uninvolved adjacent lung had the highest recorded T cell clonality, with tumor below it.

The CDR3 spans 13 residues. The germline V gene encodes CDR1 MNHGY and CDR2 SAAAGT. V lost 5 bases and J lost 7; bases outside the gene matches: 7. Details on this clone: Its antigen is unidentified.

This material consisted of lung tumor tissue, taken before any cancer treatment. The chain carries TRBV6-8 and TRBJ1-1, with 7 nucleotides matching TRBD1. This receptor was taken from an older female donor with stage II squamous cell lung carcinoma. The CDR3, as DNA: TGTGCCAGCAGTCAAGGGGACAGCCTTGAAGCTTTCTTT. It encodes CASSQGDSLEAFF.